A single T cell receptor beta chain is shown here with its context. Antigen: not known. This sample is part of a study of T-cell memory formation after mild COVID-19. Overall study: There were largely donor-specific TCR clusters. Findings and limits, study-wide: Second-wave clones peaking on day 37 lacked confirmed SARS-CoV-2 specificity. Later expanders leaned CD4+, whereas clones that contracted between day 15 and 85 were balanced CD4/CD8. Researchers report contracting CD4+ clones mostly in CM and EM, with CD8+ clones in EMRA.

TCRdb recomputed calls from the 5' RACE reads with MiXCR, one row per CDR3 protein. The sample lists 90,000 to 130,000 distinct CDR3 sequences, about 18% occurring once. Germline assignment: CDR1 LGHNA and CDR2 YSLEER. The CDR3 is made up of 14 amino acids. V was shortened by 0 bases and J by 6 bases, with 8 bases between the two germline ends. This sequence was found in a man younger than 35 who had mild COVID-19 (a few samples of this study predate the infection). Cell type and time point are not known. V gene TRBV4-3 combines with J gene TRBJ2-2; D is uncertain. The sample consisted of PBMCs or a T cell subset sorted from them (not recorded which). In DNA, the CDR3 is TGCGCCAGCAGCCAAGACGGGTTCTCCGGGGAGCTGTTTTTT. As protein: CASSQDGFSGELFF.